The clone carrying this TCR beta chain was counted once. The antigen is not known. The data stem from a study of cytomegalovirus exposure and HLA in healthy donors. Study outcomes and limitations: Reportedly, TCR beta sequences accurately predicted HLA-A and HLA-B alleles in most subjects.

V was trimmed by 0 bases and J by 6 bases, leaving 21 bases between them. Germline values: CDR1 SGHTA, CDR2 FQGNSA. The CDR3 has 17 residues. Vbeta (60) and Jbeta (13) primers were used in the PCR. The table came from immunoSEQ multiplex PCR; TCRdb's copy has only in-frame clones and leaves some out. The sample has around 200,000 clones, 70% to 80% seen once; the top ten hold about 2.1%. The chain joins TRBV7-2 to TRBJ2-7; D might be TRBD2 (5 bases). The receptor's source is a man in his thirties or forties in good health and CMV-seronegative. The specimen sequenced was PBMCs. The CDR3 DNA sequence: TGTGCCAGCAGCTTAGCTTGGCCCGCGCCGGGGAATAGCGAGCAGTACTTC. Its protein is CASSLAWPAPGNSEQYF.